These T cell receptor beta chains were read from a single sample in a study of shared clonotypes between healthy human individuals. Sequencing used immunoSEQ multiplex PCR; TCRdb keeps in-frame clones, though not all of them. The top ten clones hold roughly 0.35% of a sample with 1.4 million or so clones, 98% to 99% of them seen once. Sequencing was performed on naive CD4+ T cells sorted from blood. The receptors come from a man under 40 in good health. The CDR3 runs from the conserved cysteine through the conserved F or W. The order of the fields is V gene, CDR3 protein.

>TRBV6-4
CASSVHRTTNTGELFF
>TRBV5-6
CASQRYTEAFF
>TRBV6-5
CASRTGTSGLAEQFF
>TRBV7-3
CASSLRGYSEQFF
>TRBV7-9
CASSSGLAGAHEQFF
>TRBV20-1
CSAGAVFGYTF
>TRBV7-2
CASSQAPQGNYGYTF
>TRBV4-2
CASSPLTGYNEQFF
>TRBV9
CASSVEGRGRYGYTF
>TRBV29-1
CSVAKTGNYGYTF